The 27 T cell receptor beta chains below all came from one sample that was sequenced in a study of T-cell memory formation after mild COVID-19. In TCRdb, the 5' RACE reads were re-called with MiXCR into one record per CDR3 protein. The sample gives roughly 620,000 distinct CDR3 sequences, approximately 19% of which show up once; about 12% is in the top ten. Sequenced material: PBMCs or a T cell subset sorted from them (not recorded which). The origin of the receptors is an adult woman who had mild COVID-19 (a few samples of this study predate the infection). Cell type and time point are not known.

The chain carries TRBV5-1 and TRBJ1-1; TRBD1 might be the D (5 bases). Germline lookup yields CDR1 SGHRS and CDR2 YFSETQ. CDR3 length: 14 residues. Trimming removed 4 bases at V and 8 bases at J, with 18 bases between. CDR3 in amino acids: CASSPGGPGGEAFF. The CDR3 DNA reads as TGCGCCAGCAGCCCTGGCGGTCCGGGGGGGGAAGCTTTCTTT. The whole variable domain, filled in from reference TRBV5-1 and TRBJ1-1, reads KAGVTQTPRYLIKTRGQQVTLSCSPISGHRSVSWYQQTPGQGLQFLFEYFSETQRNKGNFPGRFSGRQFSNSRSEMNVSTLELGDSALYLCASSPGGPGGEAFFGQGTRLTVV.

J is TRBJ1-1 and V is TRBV4-1; no reliable D call. Trimming stripped 0 bases from V and 3 bases from J, with 20 bases between. In germline, CDR1 is MGHRA, CDR2 YSYEKL. The CDR3 has 18 residues. The CDR3 DNA sequence: TGCGCCAGCAGCCAAGATCCCGCGGGGATATGGGGAGACACTGAAGCTTTCTTT. Protein sequence: CASSQDPAGIWGDTEAFF.

This clonotype was counted a few times. The rearrangement joins TRBV29-1 to TRBJ2-5, with 9 positions matching TRBD1. The CDR3 spans 15 residues. Trimming cost V 0 bases and J 5 bases; bases outside gene matches: 7. CDR1 and CDR2 (germline): SQVTM, ANQGSEA. The CDR3 sequence: CSVEDRGGQGETQYF. In nucleotides, the CDR3 is TGCAGCGTTGAAGACCGGGGCGGACAGGGGGAGACCCAGTACTTC. Looking up the rest from reference TRBV29-1 and TRBJ2-5 gives the full variable domain: SAVISQKPSRDICQRGTSLTIQCQVDSQVTMMFWYRQQPGQSLTLIATANQGSEATYESGFVIDKFPISRPNLTFSTLTVSNMSPEDSSIYLCSVEDRGGQGETQYFGPGTRLLVL.

This clonotype was seen more than once but under ten times. The chain links TRBV9 to TRBJ2-5; a weak D match, TRBD1 (6 bases). CDR1 is SGDLS, CDR2 YYNGEE, per germline. This CDR3 has 15 amino acids. Deletions cut 0 bases from V and 5 bases from J, with 14 bases between. CDR3 nucleotides: TGTGCCAGCAGCGTAGCACAGGGCCCCGGGGAGACCCAGTACTTC. Encoded protein: CASSVAQGPGETQYF.

V is TRBV29-1 and J is TRBJ2-7, with 8 positions matching TRBD1. This CDR3 contains 13 residues. From germline, CDR1 is SQVTM and CDR2 ANQGSEA. J gave up 3 bases and V 4 bases, and 5 bases lay outside the gene matches. CDR3: CSVANTGGYEQYF. For the CDR3, the DNA is TGCAGCGTTGCTAATACAGGGGGCTACGAGCAGTACTTC.

This sequence joins TRBV6-1 and TRBJ1-2, with 8 bases that match TRBD1. V was pared by 3 bases and J by 0 bases, with 3 bases of the junction left unmatched. This CDR3 spans 15 amino acids. Germline V gives CDR1 MNHNS, CDR2 SASEGT. The CDR3 here is CASSETGATNYGYTF. For the CDR3, the DNA is TGTGCCAGCAGTGAGACAGGGGCAACTAACTATGGCTACACCTTC.

At least ten counts were recorded for this clonotype. This chain joins TRBV7-8 and TRBJ2-7, with D possibly matching TRBD1 (6 bases). Per germline, CDR1 SGHVS and CDR2 FQNEAQ. CDR3 length: 14 amino acids. Trimming took 4 bases from V and 0 from J, leaving 10 bases between them. In DNA form, the CDR3 reads TGTGCCAGCAGCTCCCAACAGGGCTCCTACGAGCAGTACTTC. It yields the protein CASSSQQGSYEQYF. Drawing the rest from reference TRBV7-8 and TRBJ2-7, the complete variable domain is GAGVSQSPRYKVAKRGQDVALRCDPISGHVSLFWYQQALGQGPEFLTYFQNEAQLDKSGLPSDRFFAERPEGSVSTLKIQRTQQEDSAVYLCASSSQQGSYEQYFGPGTRLTVT.

This clonotype was observed a few times. This chain connects TRBV9 to TRBJ2-7; TRBD2 aligns across 14 bases. The CDR3 has 16 residues. Germline V lookup: CDR1 SGDLS, CDR2 YYNGEE. Unmatched junction bases numbered 6, after V lost 4 bases and J lost 3 bases. The CDR3 DNA is TGTGCCAGCAGCACTGGACTAGCGGGGGGCTTCTACGAGCAGTACTTC. Its protein is CASSTGLAGGFYEQYF.

In its sample, this clonotype was seen a few times. The chain uses TRBV7-2 and TRBJ2-5; D is tentatively TRBD1 or TRBD2 (6 bases each). The CDR3 is 15 amino acids. Trimming cost V 7 bases and J 4 bases, with 19 bases left between them. The V gene's germline CDR1 is SGHTA and CDR2 FQGNSA. This CDR3 reads CASTHGRGGGETQYF. Written as DNA, the CDR3 is TGTGCCAGCACCCATGGGAGAGGGGGAGGAGAGACCCAGTACTTC. Full variable domain (missing parts from reference TRBV7-2 and TRBJ2-5): GAGVSQSPSNKVTEKGKDVELRCDPISGHTALYWYRQSLGQGLEFLIYFQGNSAPDKSGLPSDRFSAERTGGSVSTLTIQRTQQEDSAVYLCASTHGRGGGETQYFGPGTRLLVL.

The chain joins TRBV5-1 to TRBJ2-5, with D perhaps matching TRBD2 (6 bases). In germline, CDR1 is SGHRS, CDR2 YFSETQ. Trimming stripped 4 bases from V and 5 bases from J, with 18 bases between. The CDR3 extends over 15 amino acids. This chain's CDR3 is CASSPGGGARETQYF. The CDR3 bases are TGCGCCAGCAGCCCGGGCGGCGGGGCGAGGGAGACCCAGTACTTC.

The J gene is TRBJ2-1, the V gene TRBV5-6, with 9 bases lining up with TRBD2. Germline CDR1 is SGHDT and CDR2 is YYEEEE. The CDR3 consists of 16 residues. Trimming removed 1 base from V and 2 bases from J; junction bases left unmatched: 4. DNA for the CDR3: TGTGCCAGCAGCTTGTCGGCTAGCGGGGCCTACAATGAGCAGTTCTTC. Its protein product is CASSLSASGAYNEQFF.

This clonotype has more than one count but fewer than ten. The chain couples TRBV5-1 to TRBJ2-3, with D perhaps matching TRBD1 (6 bases). This CDR3 region has 15 residues. CDR1 and CDR2 from the germline V gene are SGHRS and YFSETQ. V was cut by 3 bases and J by 2 bases, with 13 bases left in between. CDR3 amino acids: CASSSDRYSTDTQYF. CDR3 sequence (DNA): TGCGCCAGCAGCTCGGACAGATACTCCACAGATACGCAGTATTTT.

This sequence joins TRBV7-9 and TRBJ2-5; TRBD2 is a possible D gene (7 bases). The CDR3 loop spans 15 amino acids. The V end was cut by 1 base, the J end by 4 bases, with 13 bases between. CDR1 is SEHNR and CDR2 is FQNEAQ in the germline V gene (reference sequence). For the CDR3, the DNA is TGTGCCAGCAGCTTAGAGATCGGGGGGCGAGAGACCCAGTACTTC. Residues: CASSLEIGGRETQYF.

This clonotype was observed a handful of times. This chain uses TRBV5-1 with TRBJ2-2; 9 bases fit TRBD1. Germline trimming cut 5 bases from V and 1 base from J; bases unmatched to any gene: 6. The germline V gene encodes CDR1 SGHRS and CDR2 YFSETQ. The CDR3 length is 16 residues. Written as DNA, the CDR3 is TGCGCCAGCAGGTCTACAGGGGGCTTGAACACCGGGGAGCTGTTTTTT. Translation: CASRSTGGLNTGELFF.

This clonotype was observed once. The CDR3 spells CASSPLGTGGGQPQHF. The CDR3 DNA follows: TGTGCCAGCAGTCCACTGGGCACAGGGGGCGGTCAGCCCCAGCATTTT. The rearrangement uses TRBV12-3 or TRBV12-4 and TRBJ1-5; 9 positions agree with TRBD1. Trimming cost V 5 bases and J 6 bases; bases outside gene matches: 11. This CDR3 has 16 amino acids.

This clonotype was observed a few times. This rearrangement joins TRBV30 to TRBJ1-1, with D perhaps TRBD1 (6 bases). Germline values: CDR1 GTSNPN, CDR2 SVGIG (reference sequence). The V and J ends lost 0 bases and 4 bases respectively, with 21 bases between them. CDR3 length: 17 amino acids. This CDR3 is CAWSVRAGEVEGTEAFF. CDR3 DNA: TGTGCCTGGAGTGTACGCGCAGGGGAAGTAGAGGGCACTGAAGCTTTCTTT.

The genes are TRBV5-1 and TRBJ2-1, with 9 bases fitting TRBD2. CDR1 and CDR2 (germline): SGHRS, YFSETQ. The junction had 10 bases not matched to a gene; V was cut back by 0 bases and J by 9 bases. The CDR3 extends over 16 amino acids. The CDR3 nucleotides read TGCGCCAGCAGCTTGGGGTACGGGACTAGCAATAGTGAGCAGTTCTTC. The encoded protein is CASSLGYGTSNSEQFF.

CDR3 in DNA: TGTGCCAGCAGTTCTCTGACTGGGAGGTCAGAAAAACTGTTTTTT. Its protein is CASSSLTGRSEKLFF. This chain joins TRBV6-5 and TRBJ1-4, with no clear D. CDR3 size: 15 residues. Germline V gene lookup returns CDR1 MNHEY and CDR2 SVGAGI. V lost 4 bases, J lost 8 bases, and 17 bases lay in between.

The rearrangement links TRBV15 to TRBJ2-7; 11 positions agree with TRBD1. After removal of 3 bases from V and 4 bases from J, the junction contained 8 bases not matched to a gene. Looked up from germline, CDR1 is LNHNV and CDR2 is YYDKDF (reference sequence). The CDR3 extends over 16 amino acids. The CDR3, as DNA: TGTGCCACCAGCAGGGCCGGGACAGGGGGACGTTACGAGCAGTACTTC. This encodes CATSRAGTGGRYEQYF.

This clonotype was counted a few times. The chain combines TRBV13 with TRBJ2-2; D may be TRBD2 (6 bases). The CDR3 contains 15 residues. Germline CDR1 and CDR2: PRHDT and FYEKMQ (reference sequence). V was pared by 0 bases and J by 3 bases, with 8 bases between. In nucleotides, the CDR3 is TGTGCCAGCAGCTTAGGTAGCGGATACACCGGGGAGCTGTTTTTT. It codes for CASSLGSGYTGELFF.

This clonotype was recorded a few times. The chain joins TRBV7-9 to TRBJ2-2, with a tentative D call TRBD1 (6 bases). The CDR3 spans 13 residues. Trimming removed 5 bases at V and 7 bases at J, with 11 bases between. Germline V gene data show CDR1 as SEHNR and CDR2 as FQNEAQ (reference sequence). The CDR3 loop reads CASSLQGVGELFF. The CDR3 region has the DNA TGTGCCAGCAGCCTACAGGGAGTCGGGGAGCTGTTTTTT.

This clonotype showed up just a few times. CDR3 amino acids: CSAREQGPTDGYTF. For the CDR3, the DNA is TGCAGTGCTAGGGAACAGGGGCCAACGGATGGCTACACCTTC. The chain carries TRBV20-1 and TRBJ1-2; 7 positions match TRBD1. V was clipped by 3 bases and J by 6 bases; unmatched bases: 10. Per the germline V gene, CDR1 is DFQATT and CDR2 is SNEGSKA (reference sequence). CDR3 length: 14 amino acids.

This clonotype was observed a handful of times. The rearrangement uses TRBV30 and TRBJ2-6; D is possibly TRBD2 (6 bases). Germline V gives CDR1 GTSNPN, CDR2 SVGIG (reference sequence). Between the trimmed V and J ends, which lost 2 bases and 1 base, there was a span of 15 bases. The CDR3 totals 17 residues. CDR3 nucleotides: TGTGCCTGGAGTTGGGGCGGGGCAAGGTCTGGGGCCAACGTCCTGACTTTC. It yields the protein CAWSWGGARSGANVLTF.

This sequence joins TRBV30 and TRBJ1-1, with TRBD1 identical over 7 bases. Germline V gene sequence: CDR1 GTSNPN, CDR2 SVGIG (reference sequence). J gave up 10 bases and V 3 bases, and 5 bases lay outside the gene matches. This CDR3 is built from 11 residues. CDR3 coding DNA: TGTGCCTGGAGGACAGGGTTAGTAGCTTTCTTT. Translated: CAWRTGLVAFF.

This clonotype was observed at least ten times. V is TRBV12-3 or TRBV12-4 and J is TRBJ2-1; tentative D call: TRBD1 (6 bases). V was trimmed by 6 bases and J by 0 bases, leaving 9 bases between them. The CDR3 contains 14 residues. The CDR3 region is CASRGQSSYNEQFF. CDR3 sequence (DNA): TGTGCCAGCAGGGGACAAAGCTCCTACAATGAGCAGTTCTTC.

The V call is TRBV7-2, the J call TRBJ1-6, with a tentative D call TRBD1 (5 bases). The V gene's germline CDR1 is SGHTA and CDR2 FQGNSA. The CDR3 totals 16 residues. V was shortened by 0 bases and J by 8 bases, with 14 bases between the two germline ends. The CDR3 coding sequence is TGTGCCAGCAGCTTAGCCGCCAGGGCGGGGGATTCACCCCTCCACTTT. Protein: CASSLAARAGDSPLHF.

This clonotype was seen a few times. The chain is built from TRBV5-1 and TRBJ1-1; D is possibly TRBD1 (5 bases). Germline V gene sequence: CDR1 SGHRS, CDR2 YFSETQ. This CDR3 has 15 amino acids. V was shortened by 4 bases and J by 1 base, with 14 bases between the two germline ends. CDR3: CASSVSTDKNTEAFF. In DNA, the CDR3 is TGCGCCAGCAGCGTCTCCACGGACAAGAACACTGAAGCTTTCTTT.